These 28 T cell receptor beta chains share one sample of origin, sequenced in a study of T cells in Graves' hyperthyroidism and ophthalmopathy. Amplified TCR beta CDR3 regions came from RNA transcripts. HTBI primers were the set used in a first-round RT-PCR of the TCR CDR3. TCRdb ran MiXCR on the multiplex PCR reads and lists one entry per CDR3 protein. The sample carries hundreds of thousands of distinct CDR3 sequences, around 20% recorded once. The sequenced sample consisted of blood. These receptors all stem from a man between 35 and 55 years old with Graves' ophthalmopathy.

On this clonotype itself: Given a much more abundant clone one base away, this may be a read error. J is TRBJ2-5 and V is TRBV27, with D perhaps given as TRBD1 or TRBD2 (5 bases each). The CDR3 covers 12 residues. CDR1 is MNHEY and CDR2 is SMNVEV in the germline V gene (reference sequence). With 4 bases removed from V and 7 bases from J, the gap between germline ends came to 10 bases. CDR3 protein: CASSWGGGTQYF. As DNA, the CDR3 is TGTGCCAGCAGTTGGGGTGGGGGGACCCAGTACTTC.

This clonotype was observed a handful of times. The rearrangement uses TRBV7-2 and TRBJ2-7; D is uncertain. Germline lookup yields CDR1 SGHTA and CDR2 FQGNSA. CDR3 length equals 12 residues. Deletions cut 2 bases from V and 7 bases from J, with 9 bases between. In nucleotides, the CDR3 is TGTGCCAGCAGCTTATTGGTGGTTGAGCAGTACTTC. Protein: CASSLLVVEQYF.

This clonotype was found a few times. The DNA of the CDR3 is TGTGCCAGCAGCCTTACAACCCGGGCGAGCAATCAGCCCCAGCATTTT. Encoded protein: CASSLTTRASNQPQHF. This sequence joins TRBV5-6 and TRBJ1-5; D unresolved. Per the germline V gene, CDR1 is SGHDT and CDR2 is YYEEEE. The CDR3 is made up of 16 amino acids. Trimming removed 4 bases at V and 1 base at J, with 15 bases between.

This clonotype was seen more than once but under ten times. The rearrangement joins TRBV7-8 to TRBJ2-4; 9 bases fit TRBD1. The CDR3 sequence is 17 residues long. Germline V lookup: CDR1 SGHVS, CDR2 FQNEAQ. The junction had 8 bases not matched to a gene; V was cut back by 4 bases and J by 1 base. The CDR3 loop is CASSSRTGEVAKNIQYF. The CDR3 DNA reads TGTGCCAGCAGCTCCAGGACAGGGGAGGTTGCCAAAAACATTCAGTACTTC. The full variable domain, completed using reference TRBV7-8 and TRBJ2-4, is GAGVSQSPRYKVAKRGQDVALRCDPISGHVSLFWYQQALGQGPEFLTYFQNEAQLDKSGLPSDRFFAERPEGSVSTLKIQRTQQEDSAVYLCASSSRTGEVAKNIQYFGAGTRLSVL.

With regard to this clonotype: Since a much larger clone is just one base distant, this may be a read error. For the CDR3, the DNA is TGTGCCAGCAGTTTCCAGGGGGATGGGGACACTGAAGCTTTCTTT. It is translated as CASSFQGDGDTEAFF. This sequence joins TRBV12-3 or TRBV12-4 and TRBJ1-1, with TRBD1 matching 7 bases. The CDR3 extends over 15 amino acids. V dropped 3 bases and J dropped 3; count of bases not matched to a gene: 7.

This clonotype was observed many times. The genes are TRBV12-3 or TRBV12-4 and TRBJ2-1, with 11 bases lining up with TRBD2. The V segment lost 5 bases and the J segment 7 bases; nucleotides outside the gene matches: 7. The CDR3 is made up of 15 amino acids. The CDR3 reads CASSLTSGIPNEQFF. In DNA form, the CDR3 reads TGTGCCAGCAGTCTGACTAGCGGGATACCGAATGAGCAGTTCTTC.

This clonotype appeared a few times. In nucleotides, the CDR3 is TGTGCCAGCAGTTACCCGCATCGGGGGCGGAGGACTGAAGCTTTCTTT. This codes for CASSYPHRGRRTEAFF. This chain links TRBV6-2 or TRBV6-3 with TRBJ1-1; tentative D call: TRBD1 (6 bases). This CDR3 has 16 residues. CDR1 and CDR2 (germline): MNHEY, SVGEGT. V was pared by 2 bases and J by 5 bases, with 18 bases between.

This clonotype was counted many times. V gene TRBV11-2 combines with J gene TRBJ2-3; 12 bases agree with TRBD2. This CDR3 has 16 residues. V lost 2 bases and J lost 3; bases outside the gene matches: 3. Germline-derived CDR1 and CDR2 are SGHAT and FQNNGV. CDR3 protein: CASSLFLAGGTDTQYF. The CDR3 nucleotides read TGTGCCAGCAGCTTATTTCTAGCGGGAGGGACAGATACGCAGTATTTT.

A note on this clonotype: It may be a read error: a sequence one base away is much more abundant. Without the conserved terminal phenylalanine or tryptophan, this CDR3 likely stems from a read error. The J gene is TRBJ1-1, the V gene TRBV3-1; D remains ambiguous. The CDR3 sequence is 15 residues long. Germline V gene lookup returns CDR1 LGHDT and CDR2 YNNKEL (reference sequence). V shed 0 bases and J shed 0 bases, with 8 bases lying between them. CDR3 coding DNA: TGTGCCAGCAGCCAAGAGACGGTAATGAACACTGAAGCTTTCTCT. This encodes CASSQETVMNTEAFS.

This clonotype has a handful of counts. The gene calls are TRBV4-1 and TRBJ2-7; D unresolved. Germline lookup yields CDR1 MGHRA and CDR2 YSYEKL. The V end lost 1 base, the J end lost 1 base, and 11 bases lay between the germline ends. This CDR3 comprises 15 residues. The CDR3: CASSQGAGRSYEQYF. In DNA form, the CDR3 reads TGCGCCAGCAGCCAAGGTGCAGGACGATCCTACGAGCAGTACTTC.

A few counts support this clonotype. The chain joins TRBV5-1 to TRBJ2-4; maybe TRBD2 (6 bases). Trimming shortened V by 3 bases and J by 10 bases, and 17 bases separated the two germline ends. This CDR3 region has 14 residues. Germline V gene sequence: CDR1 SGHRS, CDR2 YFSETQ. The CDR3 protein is CASSSQGRGSIQYF. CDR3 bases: TGCGCCAGCAGCTCTCAGGGCCGGGGGAGTATTCAGTACTTC.

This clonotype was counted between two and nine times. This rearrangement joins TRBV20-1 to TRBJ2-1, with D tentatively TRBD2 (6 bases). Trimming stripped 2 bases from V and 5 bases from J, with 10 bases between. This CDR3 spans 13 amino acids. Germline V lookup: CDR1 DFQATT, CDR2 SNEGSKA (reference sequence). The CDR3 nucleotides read TGCAGTGCTAGACCTAGCGCGCACAATGAGCAGTTCTTC. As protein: CSARPSAHNEQFF.

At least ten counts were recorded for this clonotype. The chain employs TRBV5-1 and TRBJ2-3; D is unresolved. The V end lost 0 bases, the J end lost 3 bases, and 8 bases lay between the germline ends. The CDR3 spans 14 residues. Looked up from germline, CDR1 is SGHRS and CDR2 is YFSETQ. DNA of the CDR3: TGCGCCAGCAGCTTGGCTCCGGATACAGATACGCAGTATTTT. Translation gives CASSLAPDTDTQYF.

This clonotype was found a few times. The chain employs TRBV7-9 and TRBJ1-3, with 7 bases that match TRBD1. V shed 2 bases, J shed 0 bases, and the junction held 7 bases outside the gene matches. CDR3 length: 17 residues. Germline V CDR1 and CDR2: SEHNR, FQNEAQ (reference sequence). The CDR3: CASSLITGAISGNTIYF. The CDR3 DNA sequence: TGTGCCAGCAGCTTAATCACAGGGGCCATCTCTGGAAACACCATATATTTT.

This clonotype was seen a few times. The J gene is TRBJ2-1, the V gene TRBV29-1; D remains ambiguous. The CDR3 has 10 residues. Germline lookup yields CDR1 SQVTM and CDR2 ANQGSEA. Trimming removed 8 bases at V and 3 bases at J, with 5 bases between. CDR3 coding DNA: TGCAGCTCGGGCTACAATGAGCAGTTCTTC. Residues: CSSGYNEQFF.

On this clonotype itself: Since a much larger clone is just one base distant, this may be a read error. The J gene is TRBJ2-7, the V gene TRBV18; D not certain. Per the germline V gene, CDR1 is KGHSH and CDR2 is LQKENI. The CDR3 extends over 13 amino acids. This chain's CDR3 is CASSLSATSEQDF. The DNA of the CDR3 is TGTGCCAGCTCACTGTCCGCGACGAGTGAGCAGGACTTC.

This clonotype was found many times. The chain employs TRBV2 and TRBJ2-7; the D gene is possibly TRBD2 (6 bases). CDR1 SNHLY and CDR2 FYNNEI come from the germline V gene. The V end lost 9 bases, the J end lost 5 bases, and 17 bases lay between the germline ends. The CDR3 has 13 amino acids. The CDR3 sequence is CASLEGLNNEQYF. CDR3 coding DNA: TGTGCCAGTCTTGAGGGACTTAATAACGAGCAGTACTTC.

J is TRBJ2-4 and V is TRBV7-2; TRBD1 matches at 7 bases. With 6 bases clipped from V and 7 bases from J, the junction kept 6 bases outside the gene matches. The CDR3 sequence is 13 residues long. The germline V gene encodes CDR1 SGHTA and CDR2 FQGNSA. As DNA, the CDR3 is TGTGCCAGCAGTTCTACACAGGGGAACATTCAGTACTTC. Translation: CASSSTQGNIQYF.

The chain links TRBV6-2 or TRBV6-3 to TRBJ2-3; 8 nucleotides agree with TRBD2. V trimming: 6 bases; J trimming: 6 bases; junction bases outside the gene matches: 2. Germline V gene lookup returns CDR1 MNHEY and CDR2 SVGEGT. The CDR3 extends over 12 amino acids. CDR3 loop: CASRGTSDTQYF. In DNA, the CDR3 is TGTGCCAGCAGAGGGACTAGTGATACGCAGTATTTT.

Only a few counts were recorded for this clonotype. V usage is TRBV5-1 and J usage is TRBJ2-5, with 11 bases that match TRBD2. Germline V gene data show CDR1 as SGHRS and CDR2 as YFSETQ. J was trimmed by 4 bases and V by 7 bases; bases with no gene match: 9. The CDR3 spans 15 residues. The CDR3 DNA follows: TGCGCCAGCGGGACTACTAGCGGGGGAGCAGAGACCCAGTACTTC. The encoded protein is CASGTTSGGAETQYF.

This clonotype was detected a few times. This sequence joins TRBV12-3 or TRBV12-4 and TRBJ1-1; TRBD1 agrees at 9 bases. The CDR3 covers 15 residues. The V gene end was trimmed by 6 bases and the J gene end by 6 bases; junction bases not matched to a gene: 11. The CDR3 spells CASRITGGIKAEAFF. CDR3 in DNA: TGTGCCAGCAGAATCACAGGGGGCATAAAGGCTGAAGCTTTCTTT.

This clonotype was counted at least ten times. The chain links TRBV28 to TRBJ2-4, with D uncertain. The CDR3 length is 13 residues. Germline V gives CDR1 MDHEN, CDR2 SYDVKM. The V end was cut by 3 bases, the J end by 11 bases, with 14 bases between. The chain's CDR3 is CASSFQIRSFQYF. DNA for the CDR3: TGTGCCAGCAGTTTCCAGATAAGATCGTTTCAGTACTTC.

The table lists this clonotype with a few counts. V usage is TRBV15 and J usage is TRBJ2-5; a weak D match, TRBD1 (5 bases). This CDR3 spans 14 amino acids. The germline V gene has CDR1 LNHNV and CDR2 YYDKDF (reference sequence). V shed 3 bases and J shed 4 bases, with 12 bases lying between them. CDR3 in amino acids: CATSRNRQLETQYF. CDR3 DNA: TGTGCCACCAGCAGGAACAGGCAATTAGAGACCCAGTACTTC.

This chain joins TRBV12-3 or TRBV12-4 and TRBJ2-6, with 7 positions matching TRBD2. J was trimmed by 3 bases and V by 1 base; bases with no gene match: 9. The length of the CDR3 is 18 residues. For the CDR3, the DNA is TGTGCCAGCAGTTTAGAATGGGGGGGTGGATTTGGGGCCAACGTCCTGACTTTC. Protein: CASSLEWGGGFGANVLTF.

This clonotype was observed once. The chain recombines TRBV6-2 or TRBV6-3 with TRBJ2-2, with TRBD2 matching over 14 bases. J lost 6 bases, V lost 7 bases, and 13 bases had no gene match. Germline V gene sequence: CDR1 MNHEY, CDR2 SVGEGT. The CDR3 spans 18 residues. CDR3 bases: TGTGCCAGCACCGGACTAGCGGGAGGCCCAAGCGTTCCCGGGGAGCTGTTTTTT. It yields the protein CASTGLAGGPSVPGELFF.

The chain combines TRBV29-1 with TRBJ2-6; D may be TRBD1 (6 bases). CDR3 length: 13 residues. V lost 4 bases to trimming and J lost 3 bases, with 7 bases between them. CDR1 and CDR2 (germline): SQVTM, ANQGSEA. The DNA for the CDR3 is TGCAGCGTTGCAGGGGATGGGGCCAACGTCCTGACTTTC. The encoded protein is CSVAGDGANVLTF.

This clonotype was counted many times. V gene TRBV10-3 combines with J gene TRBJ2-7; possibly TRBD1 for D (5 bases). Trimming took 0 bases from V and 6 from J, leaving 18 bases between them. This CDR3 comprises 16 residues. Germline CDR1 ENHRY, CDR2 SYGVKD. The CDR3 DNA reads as TGTGCCATCAGTGAGTCGGGCCCTGGGGCGGCTGGCGAGCAGTACTTC. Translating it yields CAISESGPGAAGEQYF.

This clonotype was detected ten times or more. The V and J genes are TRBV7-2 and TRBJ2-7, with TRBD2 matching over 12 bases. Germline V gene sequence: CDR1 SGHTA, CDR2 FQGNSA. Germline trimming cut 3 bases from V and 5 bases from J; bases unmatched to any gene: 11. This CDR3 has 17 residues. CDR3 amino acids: CASSFDGLAGGPHEQYF. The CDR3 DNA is TGTGCCAGCAGCTTCGATGGCCTAGCGGGAGGGCCGCACGAGCAGTACTTC.